Below are 32 T cell receptor beta chains sequenced from a single sample in a study of sequential checkpoint blockade in melanoma. Libraries were prepared by immunoSEQ multiplex PCR; TCRdb keeps only in-frame clonotypes and omits some of them. This repertoire shows about 18,000 clones, roughly 28% found once; its top ten account for roughly 7.2%. Treatment in this sample: randomized to nivolumab then ipilimumab (arm A) or the reverse (arm B). Sequences were derived from tumor tissue (inferred from file names), sampled from a patient given nivolumab and ipilimumab in sequence. The source is a human donor with melanoma.

V is TRBV11-3 and J is TRBJ1-5; 8 bases align to TRBD1. The CDR3 extends over 15 amino acids. Trimming removed 0 bases from V and 6 bases from J; junction bases left unmatched: 4. Germline values: CDR1 SGHNT, CDR2 YENEEA. This chain's CDR3 is CASSLETGVRQPQHF. The CDR3 DNA reads as TGTGCCAGCAGCTTAGAGACAGGGGTTCGTCAGCCCCAGCATTTT. Together with reference TRBV11-3 and TRBJ1-5, the CDR3 gives the full variable domain: EAGVVQSPRYKIIEKKQPVAFWCNPISGHNTLYWYLQNLGQGPELLIRYENEEAVDDSQLPKDRFSAERLKGVDSTLKIQPAELGDSAVYLCASSLETGVRQPQHFGDGTRLSIL.

The table lists this clone with a few counts. V gene TRBV23-1 combines with J gene TRBJ2-3; a possible D gene is TRBD1 (5 bases). TRBV23-1 is an ORF; its function is uncertain. Trimming stripped 4 bases from V and 3 bases from J, with 26 bases between. There are 19 residues in the CDR3. The DNA for the CDR3 is TGCGCCAGCAGTCTTAAATCCCAAGACAGCCACCTTTGTACAGATACGCAGTATTTT. Its protein is CASSLKSQDSHLCTDTQYF.

As to this clone: At one end the junction does not follow the germline gene, possibly because of a read error. The CDR3 region is CAISPLDLDRAYEQYF. CDR3 DNA sequence: TGTGCCATCAGTCCCCTTGACCTCGACAGGGCCTACGAGCAGTACTTC. The chain combines TRBV6-8 with TRBJ2-7; 7 bases are shared with TRBD1. Germline loops: CDR1 MNHGY, CDR2 SAAAGT. The CDR3 length is 16 residues.

V and J are TRBV9 and TRBJ2-5; tentatively, D is TRBD1 or TRBD2 (5 bases each). Germline CDR1 is SGDLS and CDR2 is YYNGEE. Trimming removed 5 bases from V and 1 base from J, with 15 bases in between. This CDR3 region has 15 residues. The CDR3 region is CASSGFGTAQETQYF. The CDR3 DNA is TGTGCCAGCAGTGGATTCGGGACGGCCCAAGAGACCCAGTACTTC.

This clone was observed a few times. The chain couples TRBV9 to TRBJ2-1, with 9 bases matching TRBD2. V dropped 0 bases and J dropped 2; count of bases not matched to a gene: 3. Germline V CDR1 and CDR2: SGDLS, YYNGEE. The CDR3 covers 16 residues. The CDR3 coding sequence is TGTGCCAGCAGCGTAGTGGCTAGCGGGACCTACAATGAGCAGTTCTTC. Translation gives CASSVVASGTYNEQFF.

The chain carries TRBV6-1 and TRBJ1-2; maybe TRBD1 (5 bases). The CDR3 is 15 amino acids. Germline V gene lookup returns CDR1 MNHNS and CDR2 SASEGT. The germline V and J ends were trimmed by 1 base and 5 bases, with 14 bases remaining between them. The CDR3 protein is CASSEGVQGAYGYTF. The CDR3 coding sequence is TGTGCCAGCAGTGAAGGGGTGCAGGGAGCGTATGGCTACACCTTC.

The V gene is TRBV6-8, the J gene TRBJ2-7, with D unclear. Looked up from germline, CDR1 is MNHGY and CDR2 is SAAAGT. Trimming took 4 bases from V and 5 from J, leaving 9 bases between them. The CDR3 length is 12 residues. CDR3 protein: CASSLGRDEQYF. CDR3 nucleotide sequence: TGTGCCAGCAGTTTAGGTAGGGACGAGCAGTACTTC.

This chain joins TRBV9 and TRBJ2-7; TRBD2 matches 11 bases. Germline V gene lookup returns CDR1 SGDLS and CDR2 YYNGEE. The CDR3 extends over 19 amino acids. V lost 4 bases, J lost 4 bases, and 19 bases stayed unmatched. The DNA of the CDR3 is TGTGCCAGCAGCTCCCGAAGCAGACTAGCGGGACCCGCGATGTACGAGCAGTACTTC. Its protein product is CASSSRSRLAGPAMYEQYF.

This rearrangement joins TRBV5-1 to TRBJ2-6; D unclear. V was clipped by 4 bases and J by 4 bases, with 9 bases between them. Germline lookup yields CDR1 SGHRS and CDR2 YFSETQ. CDR3 length: 14 amino acids. The CDR3 DNA follows: TGCGCCAGCAGCCCTAAGGACGGGGCCAACGTCCTGACTTTC. Its translation is CASSPKDGANVLTF.

This clone has a count of ten or more. V is TRBV11-3 and J is TRBJ2-5; D not resolved. CDR3 length: 15 residues. Germline assignment: CDR1 SGHNT and CDR2 YENEEA. V dropped 0 bases and J dropped 1 base, with 9 bases sitting between them. The CDR3 DNA sequence: TGTGCCAGCAGCTTAGAGTCTACGGGCCAAGAGACCCAGTACTTC. Protein product: CASSLESTGQETQYF. The full variable domain, its missing parts supplied by reference TRBV11-3 and TRBJ2-5, is EAGVVQSPRYKIIEKKQPVAFWCNPISGHNTLYWYLQNLGQGPELLIRYENEEAVDDSQLPKDRFSAERLKGVDSTLKIQPAELGDSAVYLCASSLESTGQETQYFGPGTRLLVL.

A few counts support this clone. The chain has TRBV23-1 and TRBJ2-7; D is unclear. TRBV23-1 is identified as an open reading frame with a role that is uncertain. The CDR3 totals 13 residues. Trimming cost V 6 bases and J 9 bases, with 18 bases left between them. CDR3 protein: CASSQDKLGVQYF. CDR3 coding DNA: TGCGCCAGCAGCCAAGATAAGCTGGGCGTGCAGTACTTC.

In this sample, this clone turned up a few times. The V gene is TRBV6-8, the J gene TRBJ1-2; TRBD1 matches 10 bases. Looked up from germline, CDR1 is MNHGY and CDR2 is SAAAGT. With 5 bases clipped from V and 7 bases from J, the junction kept 19 bases outside the gene matches. This CDR3 is 18 amino acids long. The CDR3 sequence is CASSDTPGQGLGSGGYTF. CDR3 nucleotides: TGTGCCAGCAGTGACACTCCGGGACAGGGGCTTGGTAGTGGTGGCTACACCTTC.

The rearrangement uses TRBV19 and TRBJ1-1; TRBD1 matches at 8 bases. Germline V lookup: CDR1 LNHDA, CDR2 SQIVND (reference sequence). The junction had 6 bases not matched to a gene; V was cut back by 1 base and J by 5 bases. This CDR3 has 15 residues. The CDR3 loop is CASSIAATGVTEAFF. The DNA for the CDR3 is TGTGCCAGTAGTATAGCGGCGACAGGGGTGACTGAAGCTTTCTTT.

This clone was picked up a small number of times. The V call is TRBV19, the J call TRBJ1-1; weak D call: TRBD1 (6 bases). Germline V gives CDR1 LNHDA, CDR2 SQIVND (reference sequence). CDR3 size: 13 residues. The V end lost 4 bases, the J end lost 3 bases, and 9 bases lay between the germline ends. The CDR3: CASSTHRDTEAFF. CDR3 nucleotides: TGTGCCAGTAGTACCCACAGGGACACTGAAGCTTTCTTT.

The chain uses TRBV6-8 and TRBJ2-3, with 8 bases aligning to TRBD2. Per the germline V gene, CDR1 is MNHGY and CDR2 is SAAAGT. V was pared by 0 bases and J by 6 bases, with 8 bases of the junction left unmatched. The CDR3 contains 16 residues. The chain's CDR3 is CASSYSIRGGTDTQYF. Written as DNA, the CDR3 is TGTGCCAGCAGTTACTCGATTCGGGGGGGGACGGATACGCAGTATTTT.

The genes are TRBV5-1 and TRBJ1-6; possibly TRBD1 for D (5 bases). Trimming shortened V by 1 base and J by 8 bases, and 13 bases separated the two germline ends. The CDR3 is 15 amino acids. Germline CDR1 is SGHRS and CDR2 is YFSETQ. For the CDR3, the DNA is TGCGCCAGCAGCTTGTCCGGGGCGGGGGATTCACCCCTCCACTTT. Amino acids: CASSLSGAGDSPLHF.

There are a few counts of this clone. This chain links TRBV6-8 with TRBJ1-5, with D possibly being TRBD1 (5 bases). The CDR3 spans 14 residues. V was pared by 4 bases and J by 9 bases, with 16 bases between. From germline, CDR1 is MNHGY and CDR2 SAAAGT. CDR3 DNA: TGTGCCAGCAGTTTACAGGAGGCTCATAGGCCCCAGCATTTT. Protein: CASSLQEAHRPQHF.

The gene calls are TRBV28 and TRBJ1-1, with D possibly matching TRBD1 (5 bases). The germline V gene has CDR1 MDHEN and CDR2 SYDVKM. The germline V and J ends were trimmed by 5 bases and 0 bases, with 10 bases remaining between them. This CDR3 spans 14 amino acids. The CDR3 nucleotides are TGTGCCAGCAGTATCTGGGGGGTGAACACTGAAGCTTTCTTT. Translation gives CASSIWGVNTEAFF. Variable domain in full (rest from reference TRBV28 and TRBJ1-1): DVKVTQSSRYLVKRTGEKVFLECVQDMDHENMFWYRQDPGLGLRLIYFSYDVKMKEKGDIPEGYSVSREKKERFSLILESASTNQTSMYLCASSIWGVNTEAFFGQGTRLTVV.

The V and J genes are TRBV10-3 and TRBJ1-5; unclear D gene. V lost 0 bases and J lost 1, with 16 bases in between. Germline V CDR1 and CDR2: ENHRY, SYGVKD. The CDR3 contains 18 residues. CDR3 loop: CAISESPLRSGSNQPQHF. In nucleotides, the CDR3 is TGTGCCATCAGTGAGTCACCCCTTCGATCGGGAAGCAATCAGCCCCAGCATTTT.

This clone showed up just a few times. The chain is built from TRBV9 and TRBJ2-1, with 9 bases aligning to TRBD2. The V gene's germline CDR1 is SGDLS and CDR2 YYNGEE. V dropped 4 bases and J dropped 5; count of bases not matched to a gene: 13. This CDR3 has 17 amino acids. The CDR3 protein is CASSLQPASGADNEQFF. CDR3 sequence (DNA): TGTGCCAGCAGCTTACAGCCGGCTAGCGGGGCTGACAATGAGCAGTTCTTC.

The chain is built from TRBV11-3 and TRBJ2-3; 8 bases map to TRBD2. V trimming: 2 bases; J trimming: 6 bases; junction bases outside the gene matches: 7. CDR3 size: 15 residues. Germline CDR1 reads SGHNT; CDR2 reads YENEEA. As DNA, the CDR3 is TGTGCCAGCAGCTTAAGCGGGGGCCCTTTCGATACGCAGTATTTT. Translated, it gives CASSLSGGPFDTQYF.

V gene TRBV10-2 combines with J gene TRBJ2-5; possible D gene TRBD1, 6 bases. CDR1 WSHSY and CDR2 SAAADI come from the germline V gene. Trimming shortened V by 8 bases and J by 2 bases, and 15 bases separated the two germline ends. The CDR3 consists of 14 residues. CDR3 protein: CASVARGRQETQYF. Written as DNA, the CDR3 is TGCGCCAGCGTTGCCAGGGGAAGGCAAGAGACCCAGTACTTC.

This clone occurred a few times. J is TRBJ1-4 and V is TRBV15; no reliable D call. The CDR3 is 14 amino acids. Germline CDR1 LNHNV, CDR2 YYDKDF (reference sequence). V lost 3 bases and J lost 0, with 5 bases in between. The CDR3 region is CATSREATNEKLFF. In DNA form, the CDR3 reads TGTGCCACCAGCAGGGAGGCAACTAATGAAAAACTGTTTTTT.

This clone has a handful of counts. V is TRBV6-8 and J is TRBJ1-5; no clear D gene. The CDR3 runs 13 residues. Trimming stripped 5 bases from V and 0 bases from J, with 5 bases between. Germline V CDR1 and CDR2: MNHGY, SAAAGT. CDR3 protein: CASSKYSNQPQHF. DNA of the CDR3: TGTGCCAGCAGTAAGTATAGCAATCAGCCCCAGCATTTT.

The sample holds a few counts of this clone. The chain uses TRBV11-3 and TRBJ2-7; either TRBD1 or TRBD2 may supply D (6 bases each). Germline lookup yields CDR1 SGHNT and CDR2 YENEEA. CDR3 length: 14 amino acids. The V gene lost 3 bases and the J gene lost 7 bases, with 16 bases spanning the gap. The CDR3 loop reads CASSLTRGIGEQYF. The DNA of the CDR3 is TGTGCCAGCAGCTTGACTAGGGGGATAGGGGAGCAGTACTTC.

The chain joins TRBV19 to TRBJ2-5; the match to TRBD2 covers 11 bases. CDR1 LNHDA and CDR2 SQIVND come from the germline V gene (reference sequence). The CDR3 totals 15 residues. Losses at the gene ends were 4 bases for V and 1 base for J; bases not matched to a gene: 2. In DNA form, the CDR3 reads TGTGCCAGTAGTACAGGGACTAGCGGCCAAGAGACCCAGTACTTC. It is translated as CASSTGTSGQETQYF.

This chain uses TRBV18 with TRBJ2-5; D gene uncertain. Germline V lookup: CDR1 KGHSH, CDR2 LQKENI. This CDR3 comprises 13 residues. V gave up 4 bases and J gave up 5 bases, with 11 bases separating them. The CDR3 bases are TGTGCCAGCTCACTGGACCTCGGGGAGACCCAGTACTTC. It is translated as CASSLDLGETQYF.

This clone was picked up a small number of times. The chain has TRBV9 and TRBJ2-5, with 11 bases lining up with TRBD2. The V gene end was trimmed by 0 bases and the J gene end by 2 bases; junction bases not matched to a gene: 3. Germline V CDR1 and CDR2: SGDLS, YYNGEE. The CDR3 has 16 residues. The CDR3 spells CASSVGWTSGQETQYF. The CDR3 DNA is TGTGCCAGCAGCGTAGGATGGACTAGCGGGCAAGAGACCCAGTACTTC.

The V call is TRBV28, the J call TRBJ2-3; D possibly matches TRBD1 or TRBD2 (5 bases each). Germline V gene lookup returns CDR1 MDHEN and CDR2 SYDVKM. Trimming removed 5 bases at V and 7 bases at J, with 13 bases between. The CDR3 totals 13 residues. The CDR3 DNA reads TGTGCCAGCAGTCACTGGGACGTAAATACGCAGTATTTT. Amino acids: CASSHWDVNTQYF.

Worth noting for this clone: The read ends 1 residue before the CDR3 terminus; that terminus is restored from the germline J gene. The chain has TRBV6-1 and TRBJ2-2; 8 bases are a match to TRBD1. Germline values: CDR1 MNHNS, CDR2 SASEGT. CDR3 size: 17 residues. Losses at the gene ends were 0 bases for V and 4 bases for J; bases not matched to a gene: 7. CDR3 bases read: TGTGCCAGCAGTGAAGCGTTGACAGGGGTGATCACCGGGGAGCTGTTT. This gives the protein CASSEALTGVITGELF. The entire CDR3 protein reads CASSEALTGVITGELFF.

V gene TRBV6-8 combines with J gene TRBJ2-1, with D possibly being TRBD2 (5 bases). The V end was cut by 6 bases, the J end by 7 bases, with 19 bases between. This CDR3 is built from 15 residues. The germline gives CDR1 MNHGY, CDR2 SAAAGT. In DNA form, the CDR3 reads TGTGCCAGCAGGCCCGGTGGGAGTGGTGGGAATGAGCAGTTCTTC. This sequence encodes CASRPGGSGGNEQFF.

This clone came up many times. The chain recombines TRBV11-3 with TRBJ1-1; 9 nucleotides match TRBD1. CDR1 and CDR2 from the germline V gene are SGHNT and YENEEA. The CDR3 is made up of 14 amino acids. V trimming: 5 bases; J trimming: 11 bases; junction bases outside the gene matches: 12. The CDR3 nucleotides read TGTGCCAGCAGCCCCCCGGGACAGGGTTTTACTGCTTTCTTT. Amino acid sequence: CASSPPGQGFTAFF.